This T cell receptor (beta chain) appears in the sequencing data of a study of cytomegalovirus exposure and HLA in healthy donors. This PCR relied on a set of 60 Vbeta primers and 13 Jbeta primers. Data came from immunoSEQ multiplex PCR; TCRdb stores just in-frame clones and leaves some out. Its table records approximately 200,000 clones. Study outcomes and limitations: In vitro, a few CMV-associated chains proved specific for CMV antigens.

Notes on this clone: The antigen is undetermined. Other DNA variants within this sample encode the same CDR3.

In nominal health when sampled, donors likely had unrecorded immune exposures nonetheless. V lost 2 bases and J lost 4; bases outside the gene matches: 4. The CDR3 extends over 14 amino acids. CDR1 and CDR2 from the germline V gene are GTSNPN and SVGIG (reference sequence). The receptor was derived from a boy between 10 and 17 years old in good health and CMV-seronegative. The sequenced sample consisted of PBMCs. The chain recombines TRBV30 with TRBJ1-5, with 8 nucleotides matching TRBD1. The CDR3 reads CAWSRTGNNQPQHF. The CDR3 DNA follows: TGTGCCTGGAGTCGGACAGGGAATAATCAGCCCCAGCATTTT.